The rows below give T cell receptor beta chains drawn from one sample of a study of T cells in Graves' hyperthyroidism and ophthalmopathy. TCRdb analysed the multiplex PCR reads with MiXCR anew, one entry per CDR3 protein. Counted here are around 400,000 distinct CDR3 sequences, less than 15% occurring once; the ten biggest clones make up 9.2%. Sequencing was performed on blood. The receptors come from a young woman with Graves' hyperthyroidism. Each CDR3 is given with its conserved first and last residue. D genes are given only for firm matches. Clone size appears in some rows only: once, few, many, or a class for an expanded clone.

- TRBJ1-1 TRBV4-3 few TGCGCCAGCAGCCCAACTGGGGGGGCCCTGAACACTGAAGCTTTCTTT CASSPTGGALNTEAFF
- TRBJ2-5 TRBV7-9 many TGTGCCAGCAGCCTATCCCAGGGGGGTACTAACCAAGAGACCCAGTACTTC CASSLSQGGTNQETQYF
TRBD1 TRBJ1-3 TRBV7-9 many TGTGCCAGCAGCGTCGCCGGGACAGCTGGAAACACCATATATTTT CASSVAGTAGNTIYF
TRBD2 TRBJ2-1 TRBV6-2/TRBV6-3 many TGTGCCAGCCGCTGGCGGGAGCCCCACAATGAGCAGTTCTTC CASRWREPHNEQFF
- TRBJ2-2 TRBV7-9 - TGTGCCAGCAGCTGGGGTGGGCCCGGGGAGCTGTTTTTT CASSWGGPGELFF
- TRBJ2-3 TRBV3-1 many TGTGCCAGCAGCCGAGGGACAACAGATACGCAGTATTTT CASSRGTTDTQYF
- TRBJ1-1 TRBV6-1 many TGTGCCAGCAGTCCCCTCCCCGGGAACACTGAAGCTTTCTTT CASSPLPGNTEAFF
- TRBJ1-3 TRBV28 many TGTGCCAGCATGGTCGCTGGAAACACCATATATTTT CASMVAGNTIYF
- TRBJ2-1 TRBV20-1 many TGCAGTGCCCGCCCGGGTGGCTGGGGAAGTGAGCAGTTCTTC CSARPGGWGSEQFF
- TRBJ2-5 TRBV2 many TGTGCCAGCAGTGAAGCCGCACCTAGAGAGACCCAGTACTTC CASSEAAPRETQYF
- TRBJ2-7 TRBV28 - TGTGCCAGCAGTTTTGGGGGGCTCGGCTATGGCTACGAGCAGTACTTC CASSFGGLGYGYEQYF
TRBD1 TRBJ2-1 TRBV7-2 many TGTGCCAGCAGCCCACAGGGGGCAGGTAACCACAATGAGCAGTTCTTC CASSPQGAGNHNEQFF
TRBD1 TRBJ1-2 TRBV9 few TGTGCCAGCAGCGCCCTTCGACCCGACAGGGCCCGTGGTGGCTACACCTTC CASSALRPDRARGGYTF
- TRBJ2-7 TRBV20-1 many TGCAGTGCTAGTTCGGCGGCGGGCCCCTACGAGCAGTACTTC CSASSAAGPYEQYF
TRBD1 TRBJ1-1 TRBV19 many TGTGCCAGTACATCGGGACAGGGTATAAGGACTGAAGCTTTCTTT CASTSGQGIRTEAFF
- TRBJ1-1 TRBV12-3/TRBV12-4 many TGTGCCAGCAGTTTGGGGGCCCGGAGAACTGAAGCTTTCTTT CASSLGARRTEAFF
- TRBJ1-1 TRBV18 many TGTGCCAGCTCACCACCTCGTACTGAAGCTTTCTTT CASSPPRTEAFF
- TRBJ1-4 TRBV2 many TGTGCCAGCAGTGTTGGGGGGACCAGACGGAATGAAAAACTGTTTTTT CASSVGGTRRNEKLFF
- TRBJ1-4 TRBV19 - TGTGCCAGTAGTATAAAAGGTCCGCTTGAAAAACTGTTTTTT CASSIKGPLEKLFF
- TRBJ1-3 TRBV3-1 many TGTGCCAGCAGCCAAGATAGGTCTCGTGAACACATCTCTGGAAACACCATATATTTT CASSQDRSREHISGNTIYF
- TRBJ2-3 TRBV5-1 many TGCGCCAGCAGCCGCTCGAAGACTAGTTCTACAGATACGCAGTATTTT CASSRSKTSSTDTQYF
TRBD1 TRBJ1-2 TRBV28 many TGTGCCAGCACCCCCGGGACAGAGGGCTACACCTTC CASTPGTEGYTF
TRBD2 TRBJ2-7 TRBV9 few TGTGCCAGCAGCGTAGCTGCGGGAGGGCCTGGGGAGCAGTACTTC CASSVAAGGPGEQYF
TRBD2 TRBJ2-7 TRBV4-3 many TGCGCCAGCAGCCAAGATTGGACTAGCGGATACTACGAGCAGTACTTC CASSQDWTSGYYEQYF